Reported below is one TCR beta chain. CDR3 length: 11 residues. Germline V gene lookup returns CDR1 LNHDA and CDR2 SQIVND (reference sequence). The V end lost 7 bases, the J end lost 9 bases, and 12 bases lay between the germline ends. These data originate in a study of blood T cell repertoires in COVID-19. The repertoire was sequenced with immunoSEQ multiplex PCR; TCRdb's copy has only in-frame clones and lacks some. The profile shows roughly 180,000 clones, around 85% of them singletons. This TCR was sampled from a woman aged 60 to 75 with acute or convalescent COVID-19. The sequencing sample was made of peripheral blood. The chain has TRBV19 and TRBJ1-1; no clear D. CDR3 in amino acids: CASKMVTQAFF. Here the CDR3 DNA reads TGTGCCAGTAAGATGGTAACACAAGCTTTCTTT.